The TCR beta chain described here comes from a study of blood T cell repertoires in COVID-19. Turning to the study itself: Spain, Italy and the United States supplied samples that represented acute and convalescent COVID-19. Nucleic acid was either cDNA or gDNA, and it came from T cells, B-cell-depleted T cells, or PBMCs.

As processed by the authors: Amplification with reference gene primers provided the estimates of nucleated cell counts. Profiled with immunoSEQ multiplex PCR; TCRdb holds only in-frame clones, not every one. V, J and clone size derive from that table, while D and trimming were established from the DNA sequence. The sample shows 150,000 to 170,000 clones, about 73% of them seen only once. This CDR3 has 15 residues. From germline, CDR1 is MNHNS and CDR2 SASEGT. V lost 7 bases to trimming and J lost 2 bases, with 15 bases between them. The clonotype was recovered from an elderly man with acute or convalescent COVID-19. V is TRBV6-1 and J is TRBJ2-1; D unclear. The sample was peripheral blood. As DNA, the CDR3 is TGTGCCAGCAACCCATTGGCCAGTGCCTACAATGAGCAGTTCTTC. It yields the protein CASNPLASAYNEQFF.